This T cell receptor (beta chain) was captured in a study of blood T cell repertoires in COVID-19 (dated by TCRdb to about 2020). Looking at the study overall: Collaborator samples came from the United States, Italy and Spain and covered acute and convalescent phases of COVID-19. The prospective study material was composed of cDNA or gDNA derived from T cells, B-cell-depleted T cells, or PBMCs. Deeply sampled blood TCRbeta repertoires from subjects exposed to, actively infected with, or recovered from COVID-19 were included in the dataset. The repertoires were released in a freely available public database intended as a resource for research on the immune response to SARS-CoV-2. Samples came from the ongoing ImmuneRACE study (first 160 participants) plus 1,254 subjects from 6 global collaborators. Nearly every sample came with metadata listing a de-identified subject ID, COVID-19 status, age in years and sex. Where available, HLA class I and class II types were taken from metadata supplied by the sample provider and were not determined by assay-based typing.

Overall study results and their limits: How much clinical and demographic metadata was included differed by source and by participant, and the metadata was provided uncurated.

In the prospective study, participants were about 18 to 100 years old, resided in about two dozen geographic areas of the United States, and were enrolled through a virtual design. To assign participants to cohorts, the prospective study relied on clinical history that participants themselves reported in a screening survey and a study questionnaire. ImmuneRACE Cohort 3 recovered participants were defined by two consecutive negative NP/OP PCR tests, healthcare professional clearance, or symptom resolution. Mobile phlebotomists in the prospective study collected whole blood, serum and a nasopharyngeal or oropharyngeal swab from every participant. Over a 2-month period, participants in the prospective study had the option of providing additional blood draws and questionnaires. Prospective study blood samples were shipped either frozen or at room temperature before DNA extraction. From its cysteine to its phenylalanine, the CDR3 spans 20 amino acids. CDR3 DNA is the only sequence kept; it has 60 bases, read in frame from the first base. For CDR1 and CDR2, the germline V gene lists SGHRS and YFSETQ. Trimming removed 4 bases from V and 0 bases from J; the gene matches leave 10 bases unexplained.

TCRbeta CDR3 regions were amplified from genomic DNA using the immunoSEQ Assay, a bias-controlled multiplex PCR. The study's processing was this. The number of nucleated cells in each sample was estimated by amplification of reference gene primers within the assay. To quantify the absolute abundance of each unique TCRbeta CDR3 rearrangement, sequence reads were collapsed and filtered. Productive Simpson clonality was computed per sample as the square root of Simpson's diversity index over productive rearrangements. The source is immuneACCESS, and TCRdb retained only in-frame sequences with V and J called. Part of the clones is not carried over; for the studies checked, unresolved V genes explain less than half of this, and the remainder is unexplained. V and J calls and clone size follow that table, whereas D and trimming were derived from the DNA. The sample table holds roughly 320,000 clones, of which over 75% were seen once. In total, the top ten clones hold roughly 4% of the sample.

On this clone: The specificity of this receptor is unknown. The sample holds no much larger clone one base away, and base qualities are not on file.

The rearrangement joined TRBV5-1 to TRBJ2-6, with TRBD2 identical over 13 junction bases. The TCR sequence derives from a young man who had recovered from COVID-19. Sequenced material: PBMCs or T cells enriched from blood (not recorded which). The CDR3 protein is CASSPGTSGTRFSGANVLTF. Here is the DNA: TGCGCCAGCAGCCCAGGGACTAGCGGGACCAGATTCTCTGGGGCCAACGTCCTGACTTTC.